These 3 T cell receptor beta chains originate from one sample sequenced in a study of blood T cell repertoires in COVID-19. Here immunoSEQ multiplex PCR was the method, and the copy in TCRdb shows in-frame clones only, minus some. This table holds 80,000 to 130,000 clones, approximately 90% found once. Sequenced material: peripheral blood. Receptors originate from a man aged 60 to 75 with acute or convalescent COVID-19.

The CDR3 region is CASSQDTRAQPQHF. CDR3 in DNA: TGTGCCAGCAGCCAAGATACCAGGGCTCAGCCCCAGCATTTT. This sequence joins TRBV3-1 (or the pseudogene TRBV3-2) and TRBJ1-5; tentatively, D is TRBD1 (5 bases). The V and J ends lost 0 bases and 6 bases respectively, with 9 bases between them. CDR1 LGHDT and CDR2 YNNKEL come from the germline V gene (reference sequence). The CDR3 sequence is 14 residues long.

The chain's CDR3 is CASSQVTGAWSPLHF. The CDR3 coding sequence is TGTGCCAGCAGCCAAGTAACAGGGGCATGGTCACCCCTCCACTTT. J is TRBJ1-6 and V is TRBV3-1 (or the pseudogene TRBV3-2), with TRBD1 identical over 7 bases. The CDR3 length is 15 residues. Germline assignment: CDR1 LGHDT and CDR2 YNNKEL (reference sequence). Unmatched junction bases numbered 7, after V lost 1 base and J lost 10 bases.

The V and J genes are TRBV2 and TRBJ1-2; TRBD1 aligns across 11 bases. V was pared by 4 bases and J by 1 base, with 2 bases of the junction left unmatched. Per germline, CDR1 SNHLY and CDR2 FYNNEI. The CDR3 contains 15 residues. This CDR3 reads CASSAGQGVNYGYTF. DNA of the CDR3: TGTGCCAGCAGTGCGGGACAGGGGGTTAACTATGGCTACACCTTC.